These 24 T cell receptor beta chains share one sample of origin, sequenced in a study of blood T cell repertoires in COVID-19. The repertoire was sequenced with immunoSEQ multiplex PCR; TCRdb's copy has only in-frame clones and lacks some. The sample has some 99,000 clones, over 65% seen once. The sequenced material came from peripheral blood. The source of these receptors is a woman aged 60 to 75 with acute or convalescent COVID-19.

The chain uses TRBV28 and TRBJ2-2, with 8 bases fitting TRBD2. This CDR3 spans 16 amino acids. From germline, CDR1 is MDHEN and CDR2 SYDVKM. With V trimmed by 6 bases and J by 4 bases, 10 bases remained unmatched. The CDR3 DNA follows: TGTGCCAGCAGACTACATAGCGGGACGGGCACCGGGGAGCTGTTTTTT. This sequence encodes CASRLHSGTGTGELFF.

The V gene is TRBV27, the J gene TRBJ2-6, with 9 bases identical to TRBD1. CDR1 and CDR2 from the germline V gene are MNHEY and SMNVEV (reference sequence). The CDR3 has 18 amino acids. V shed 5 bases and J 1 base; nucleotides not matched to a gene: 9. CDR3 sequence reads: CASSPPGQGTSGANVLTF. In DNA form, the CDR3 reads TGTGCCAGCAGTCCACCGGGACAGGGAACTTCTGGGGCCAACGTCCTGACTTTC. Drawing the rest from reference TRBV27 and TRBJ2-6, the complete variable domain is EAQVTQNPRYLITVTGKKLTVTCSQNMNHEYMSWYRQDPGLGLRQIYYSMNVEVTDKGDVPEGYKVSRKEKRNFPLILESPSPNQTSLYFCASSPPGQGTSGANVLTFGAGSRLTVL.

The rearrangement joins TRBV7-2 to TRBJ2-3; 8 bases map to TRBD2. Germline CDR1 is SGHTA and CDR2 is FQGNSA. CDR3 length: 14 amino acids. V shed 6 bases and J 4 bases; nucleotides not matched to a gene: 6. The CDR3 is CASRTGLAPDTQYF. The DNA of the CDR3 is TGTGCCAGCAGAACAGGACTAGCTCCAGATACGCAGTATTTT.

The chain has TRBV5-4 and TRBJ1-6; D may be TRBD1 (6 bases). Trimming pared 4 bases from V and 10 bases from J, leaving 15 bases between. The CDR3 totals 14 residues. The germline V gene has CDR1 SGHNT and CDR2 YYREEE (reference sequence). The chain's CDR3 is CASSPWTDPSPLHF. CDR3 DNA sequence: TGTGCCAGCAGCCCCTGGACAGATCCATCACCCCTCCACTTT.

The chain is built from TRBV19 and TRBJ1-2, with no clear D. Trimming left V 11 bases short and J 0 bases short, with 7 bases between. Germline CDR1 reads LNHDA; CDR2 reads SQIVND (reference sequence). The CDR3 is made up of 11 amino acids. The chain's CDR3 is CASYSNYGYTF. The CDR3 nucleotides read TGTGCCTCCTATTCTAACTATGGCTACACCTTC. The complete variable domain, with remaining parts taken from reference TRBV19 and TRBJ1-2, reads DGGITQSPKYLFRKEGQNVTLSCEQNLNHDAMYWYRQDPGQGLRLIYYSQIVNDFQKGDIAEGYSVSREKKESFPLTVTSAQKNPTAFYLCASYSNYGYTFGSGTRLTVV.

The CDR3 spells CASSARGRDTEAFF. The CDR3 coding sequence is TGTGCCAGCAGCGCCAGGGGTCGAGACACTGAAGCTTTCTTT. The chain is built from TRBV11-3 and TRBJ1-1; a possible D gene is TRBD1 (6 bases). V gave up 5 bases and J gave up 3 bases, with 13 bases separating them. Germline lookup yields CDR1 SGHNT and CDR2 YENEEA. The CDR3 runs 14 residues.

The V and J genes are TRBV10-3 and TRBJ1-1; D is perhaps TRBD1 (6 bases). V was trimmed by 0 bases and J by 9 bases, leaving 14 bases between them. Germline-derived CDR1 and CDR2 are ENHRY and SYGVKD. The CDR3 totals 14 residues. CDR3 nucleotide sequence: TGTGCCATCAGTGAGTCGATCGGGACACAACAAGCTTTCTTT. Encoded protein: CAISESIGTQQAFF.

The chain couples TRBV30 to TRBJ1-2, with D tentatively TRBD1 (5 bases). Germline V gives CDR1 GTSNPN, CDR2 SVGIG (reference sequence). Trimming left V 0 bases short and J 4 bases short, with 9 bases between. This CDR3 region has 13 residues. The CDR3 sequence: CAWSVGGVYGYTF. In DNA, the CDR3 is TGTGCCTGGAGTGTGGGGGGGGTCTATGGCTACACCTTC.

The V call is TRBV6-5, the J call TRBJ2-7; weak D call: TRBD2 (6 bases). The CDR3 is 14 amino acids. CDR1 and CDR2 (germline): MNHEY, SVGAGI. Trimming took 0 bases from V and 5 from J, leaving 11 bases between them. CDR3 sequence (DNA): TGTGCCAGCAGTTACTCGGGGGGACTCGACGAGCAGTACTTC. Translation gives CASSYSGGLDEQYF.

V and J are TRBV19 and TRBJ1-5, with D possibly TRBD1 on 6 matching bases. The CDR3 totals 15 residues. Germline V CDR1 and CDR2: LNHDA, SQIVND (reference sequence). V lost 8 bases and J 5 bases, leaving 19 bases between the germline ends. In DNA, the CDR3 is TGTGCCAGTGGCGACAGGCATAATGGTGATCAGCCCCAGCATTTT. Translated: CASGDRHNGDQPQHF.

This sequence joins TRBV11-3 and TRBJ2-3; TRBD1 matches at 8 bases. CDR1 SGHNT and CDR2 YENEEA come from the germline V gene. The V gene end was trimmed by 3 bases and the J gene end by 6 bases; junction bases not matched to a gene: 5. This CDR3 region has 14 residues. This CDR3 is CASSLTGDGDTQYF. CDR3 nucleotide sequence: TGTGCCAGCAGCTTGACAGGGGACGGGGATACGCAGTATTTT.

CDR3 protein: CASRHGANTEAFF. The CDR3 nucleotides are TGTGCCAGTAGACATGGGGCAAACACTGAAGCTTTCTTT. The chain has TRBV19 and TRBJ1-1, with D possibly matching TRBD1 (5 bases). Germline V gives CDR1 LNHDA, CDR2 SQIVND (reference sequence). There are 13 residues in the CDR3. Between the trimmed V and J ends, which lost 6 bases and 2 bases, there was a span of 10 bases.

This clone was recorded once. The V call is TRBV6-5, the J call TRBJ2-1, with D maybe TRBD2 (6 bases). The CDR3 sequence is 14 residues long. Trimming removed 7 bases from V and 3 bases from J, with 13 bases in between. In germline, CDR1 is MNHEY, CDR2 SVGAGI. DNA for the CDR3: TGTGCCAGCACCCGGGACTTAATCTACAATGAGCAGTTCTTC. Translation gives CASTRDLIYNEQFF.

The chain joins TRBV6-2 or TRBV6-3 to TRBJ1-2; D uncertain. The germline V gene has CDR1 MNHEY and CDR2 SVGEGT. Trimming took 5 bases from V and 8 from J, leaving 12 bases between them. The CDR3 totals 12 residues. In DNA form, the CDR3 reads TGTGCCAGCAGTCCGTTAAGCTGGGGCTACACCTTC. It translates to CASSPLSWGYTF.

The chain carries TRBV5-4 and TRBJ2-2; no reliable D call. V was trimmed by 4 bases and J by 7 bases, leaving 14 bases between them. Per the germline V gene, CDR1 is SGHNT and CDR2 is YYREEE (reference sequence). This CDR3 region has 14 residues. The CDR3: CASSPGLGSGELFF. The CDR3 region has the DNA TGTGCCAGCAGCCCGGGTTTAGGTAGCGGGGAGCTGTTTTTT.

This clone was observed once. This chain joins TRBV9 and TRBJ2-2; the match to TRBD1 covers 10 bases. V was pared by 4 bases and J by 3 bases, with 3 bases of the junction left unmatched. The CDR3 is made up of 15 amino acids. Germline assignment: CDR1 SGDLS and CDR2 YYNGEE. Here the CDR3 reads CASSSTGGDTGELFF. The CDR3 DNA reads TGTGCCAGCAGCTCGACAGGGGGCGACACCGGGGAGCTGTTTTTT.

The V call is TRBV7-8, the J call TRBJ2-7; a possible D gene is TRBD1 (7 bases). The CDR3 is 15 amino acids. Germline V gene sequence: CDR1 SGHVS, CDR2 FQNEAQ. With 1 base removed from V and 5 bases from J, the gap between germline ends came to 15 bases. The CDR3 DNA reads as TGTGCCAGCAGCTTAGAGGCAGGGGGGACCCACGAGCAGTACTTC. It yields the protein CASSLEAGGTHEQYF.

This chain links TRBV5-1 with TRBJ2-7, with 9 bases that match TRBD1. With 4 bases clipped from V and 2 bases from J, the junction kept 7 bases outside the gene matches. Per the germline V gene, CDR1 is SGHRS and CDR2 is YFSETQ. This CDR3 contains 15 residues. The CDR3 here is CASSPRQGDPYEQYF. CDR3 DNA: TGCGCCAGCAGCCCACGACAGGGGGACCCCTACGAGCAGTACTTC.

The rearrangement joins TRBV28 to TRBJ2-7; TRBD2 agrees at 9 bases. Germline CDR1 and CDR2: MDHEN and SYDVKM. CDR3 length: 16 residues. Trimming cost V 5 bases and J 5 bases; bases outside gene matches: 13. The CDR3 protein is CASSPPRGSGGHEQYF. Written as DNA, the CDR3 is TGTGCCAGCAGTCCCCCCCGAGGTAGCGGGGGTCACGAGCAGTACTTC.

V is TRBV28 and J is TRBJ1-3; no reliable D call. The CDR3 runs 11 residues. Germline CDR1 MDHEN, CDR2 SYDVKM. V gave up 4 bases and J gave up 7 bases, with 5 bases separating them. CDR3 sequence: CASSSRNTIYF. The CDR3 bases are TGTGCCAGCAGTTCTAGGAACACCATATATTTT.

V and J are TRBV28 and TRBJ1-2, with 10 bases aligning to TRBD1. The CDR3 runs 17 residues. Germline values: CDR1 MDHEN, CDR2 SYDVKM. The V segment lost 4 bases and the J segment 4 bases; nucleotides outside the gene matches: 12. For the CDR3, the DNA is TGTGCCAGCAGTTCCCCGGGACAGGGGCATCTCCTCTATGGCTACACCTTC. This sequence encodes CASSSPGQGHLLYGYTF.

This clone appeared a few times. The chain combines TRBV7-6 with TRBJ2-1; a weak D match, TRBD2 (6 bases). From germline, CDR1 is SGHVS and CDR2 FNYEAQ. V gave up 1 base and J gave up 7 bases, with 11 bases separating them. The CDR3 runs to 14 residues. The CDR3 spells CASSLGNGGNEQFF. CDR3 DNA sequence: TGTGCCAGCAGCTTAGGGAACGGAGGGAATGAGCAGTTCTTC.

V usage is TRBV6-6 and J usage is TRBJ1-1; maybe TRBD1 (5 bases). Trimming took 11 bases from V and 6 from J, leaving 22 bases between them. The CDR3 is 14 amino acids. Germline CDR1 and CDR2: MNHNY and SVGAGI (reference sequence). The CDR3 DNA reads as TGTGCCTCGGGGGGGAGGGATGGTAAGTCTGAAGCTTTCTTT. It is translated as CASGGRDGKSEAFF.

The rearrangement uses TRBV29-1 and TRBJ2-1, with D perhaps matching TRBD1 (6 bases). The CDR3 is made up of 12 amino acids. V dropped 6 bases and J dropped 9 bases, with 15 bases sitting between them. CDR1 SQVTM and CDR2 ANQGSEA come from the germline V gene. The CDR3 protein is CSVHRARGEQFF. CDR3 bases: TGCAGCGTCCACAGGGCCAGGGGTGAGCAGTTCTTC.